Sequencing of this T cell receptor beta chain was carried out in a study of early T cells in non-severe SARS-CoV-2 infection. Study-level results: Matches to VDJdb favored anti-spike CD8 responses and missed private and CD4 specificities.

At least ten counts were recorded for this clonotype. Its antigen remains unknown. Individual cDNA molecules received unique molecular identifiers during library preparation. TCRdb fed the 5' RACE reads into MiXCR, producing one record per CDR3 protein. The repertoire holds about 64,000 distinct CDR3 sequences, over 20% seen once, with approximately 15% in the top ten. The CDR3 loop spans 13 amino acids. Deletions cut 4 bases from V and 5 bases from J, with 14 bases between. Germline-derived CDR1 and CDR2 are DFQATT and SNEGSKA (reference sequence). Sequencing used whole blood, obtained at baseline. The sequence came from an adult who was a healthcare worker with PCR-confirmed SARS-CoV-2 infection or an uninfected control (not recorded which). The V call is TRBV20-1, the J call TRBJ2-5; D is undetermined. Written as DNA, the CDR3 is TGCAGTGCTACCGGTTGGGGTAGGGAGACCCAGTACTTC. Translating gives CSATGWGRETQYF.